The 12 T cell receptor beta chains below were found in one sample sequenced in a study of beta chain features in type 1 diabetes. Sequencing targeted expressed TCRB transcripts, as all isolated RNA had been reverse transcribed. Sequenced by immunoSEQ multiplex PCR; TCRdb stores in-frame clones only, minus some. The repertoire includes approximately 730,000 clones, roughly 13% of them detected once, and 0.022% sits in the top ten. Which antigens these TCRs recognize remains unknown. General observations from the study: The study found moderately but significantly shorter TCRB CDR3s in all four CD4+ subsets of Type 1 diabetes patients.

The sequencing sample was made of naive CD4+ T cells from blood. These receptors came from a man between 18 and 35 years old with type 1 diabetes.

This clone occurred a few times. The V gene is TRBV9, the J gene TRBJ2-5; 8 bases agree with TRBD1. Germline V CDR1 and CDR2: SGDLS, YYNGEE. The CDR3 consists of 14 residues. Losses at the gene ends were 2 bases for V and 6 bases for J; bases not matched to a gene: 6. The CDR3 loop reads CASSVAGGSKTQYF. The DNA of the CDR3 is TGTGCCAGCAGCGTCGCAGGGGGCAGCAAGACCCAGTACTTC.

The chain is built from TRBV7-9 and TRBJ2-7; 7 positions agree with TRBD1. The ends lost 4 bases at V and 0 bases at J; junction bases unmatched: 3. Germline lookup yields CDR1 SEHNR and CDR2 FQNEAQ (reference sequence). CDR3 length: 14 amino acids. As DNA, the CDR3 is TGTGCCAGCAGCTGGGACAGAGTCTCCTACGAGCAGTACTTC. This sequence encodes CASSWDRVSYEQYF.

This chain links TRBV5-1 with TRBJ2-1, with 12 nucleotides matching TRBD2. Germline V gives CDR1 SGHRS, CDR2 YFSETQ. The CDR3 covers 16 residues. The ends lost 4 bases at V and 0 bases at J; junction bases unmatched: 2. The CDR3 DNA reads TGCGCCAGCAGCCCGACTAGCGGGGGCTCCTACAATGAGCAGTTCTTC. This translates into CASSPTSGGSYNEQFF.

This clone was counted between two and nine times. Here the CDR3 DNA reads TGCGCCAGCAGCAGGCTAGGGGACACTGAAGCTTTCTTT. Translation: CASSRLGDTEAFF. The chain combines TRBV4-1 with TRBJ1-1, with D possibly TRBD1 on 5 matching bases. Germline lookup yields CDR1 MGHRA and CDR2 YSYEKL. This CDR3 spans 13 amino acids. The V and J ends lost 5 bases and 3 bases respectively, with 10 bases between them.

This clone was counted a few times. The chain carries TRBV28 and TRBJ2-7, with D unresolved. The V end was cut by 6 bases, the J end by 6 bases, with 15 bases between. The germline V gene has CDR1 MDHEN and CDR2 SYDVKM. The CDR3 totals 13 residues. This CDR3 is CASSTGPLGEQYF. The CDR3, as DNA: TGTGCCAGCAGCACGGGCCCCCTGGGCGAGCAGTACTTC.

The V gene is TRBV29-1, the J gene TRBJ2-7, with 11 bases that match TRBD1. Germline V lookup: CDR1 SQVTM, CDR2 ANQGSEA. The CDR3 sequence is 13 residues long. Trimming removed 7 bases from V and 3 bases from J; junction bases left unmatched: 5. The CDR3 is CSGAGTGGYEQYF. The CDR3 nucleotides read TGCAGCGGCGCCGGGACAGGGGGCTACGAGCAGTACTTC.

To note about this clone: A junction boundary mismatches the germline segment, possibly from a read error. This chain connects TRBV7-7 to TRBJ2-2, with 9 nucleotides matching TRBD1. The CDR3 has 16 amino acids. Germline CDR1 reads SSHAT; CDR2 reads FNYEAQ (reference sequence). The CDR3 nucleotides read TGTGCTAGCAGCTTAAGGACAGGGGCGGACACCGGGGAGCTGTTTTTT. Its translation is CASSLRTGADTGELFF.

This chain's CDR3 is CASRRQGLSNQPQHF. DNA of the CDR3: TGTGCCAGCAGGCGACAGGGGTTGAGCAATCAGCCCCAGCATTTT. The V gene is TRBV6-5, the J gene TRBJ1-5, with 8 bases matching TRBD1. With 6 bases clipped from V and 1 base from J, the junction kept 5 bases outside the gene matches. This CDR3 has 15 amino acids. Germline values: CDR1 MNHEY, CDR2 SVGAGI.

The chain joins TRBV5-1 to TRBJ2-2; no clear D gene. Germline loops: CDR1 SGHRS, CDR2 YFSETQ. The germline V and J ends were trimmed by 5 bases and 10 bases, with 9 bases remaining between them. The CDR3 runs 11 residues. The CDR3 is CASRGETELFF. For the CDR3, the DNA is TGCGCCAGCAGGGGCGAGACGGAGCTGTTTTTT. Variable domain in full (rest from reference TRBV5-1 and TRBJ2-2): KAGVTQTPRYLIKTRGQQVTLSCSPISGHRSVSWYQQTPGQGLQFLFEYFSETQRNKGNFPGRFSGRQFSNSRSEMNVSTLELGDSALYLCASRGETELFFGEGSRLTVL.

This clone was seen a handful of times. V gene TRBV27 combines with J gene TRBJ2-4, with D possibly matching TRBD2 (5 bases). Germline CDR1 is MNHEY and CDR2 is SMNVEV (reference sequence). The length of the CDR3 is 12 residues. V shed 8 bases and J shed 0 bases, with 5 bases lying between them. CDR3 in DNA: TGTGCCAGCGGACTAGCCAAAAACATTCAGTACTTC. It yields the protein CASGLAKNIQYF.

DNA for the CDR3: TGTGCCAGCTCGCCATCTATTAGCACAGATACGCAGTATTTT. It encodes CASSPSISTDTQYF. The J gene is TRBJ2-3, the V gene TRBV18; D unclear. Germline-derived CDR1 and CDR2 are KGHSH and LQKENI. The length of the CDR3 is 14 residues. Trimming removed 6 bases at V and 0 bases at J, with 10 bases between.

This clone has only a few counts. The gene calls are TRBV4-1 and TRBJ2-3, with D hard to call. CDR1 is MGHRA and CDR2 is YSYEKL in the germline V gene. Trimming removed 2 bases from V and 6 bases from J, with 21 bases in between. The CDR3 consists of 17 residues. CDR3 residues: CASSQPLVGRLTDTQYF. CDR3 sequence (DNA): TGCGCCAGCAGCCAACCCCTGGTCGGCAGGTTGACGGATACGCAGTATTTT.